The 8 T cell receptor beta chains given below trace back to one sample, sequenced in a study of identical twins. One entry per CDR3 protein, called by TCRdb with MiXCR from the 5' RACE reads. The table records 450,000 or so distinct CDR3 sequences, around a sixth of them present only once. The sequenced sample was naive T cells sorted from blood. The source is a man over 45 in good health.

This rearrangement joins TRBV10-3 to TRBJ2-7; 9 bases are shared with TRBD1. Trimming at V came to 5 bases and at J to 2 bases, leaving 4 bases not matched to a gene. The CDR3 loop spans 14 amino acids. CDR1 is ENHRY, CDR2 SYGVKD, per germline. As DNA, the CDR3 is TGTGCCATCAGTACCGGGACAGGGACCTACGAGCAGTACTTC. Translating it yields CAISTGTGTYEQYF.

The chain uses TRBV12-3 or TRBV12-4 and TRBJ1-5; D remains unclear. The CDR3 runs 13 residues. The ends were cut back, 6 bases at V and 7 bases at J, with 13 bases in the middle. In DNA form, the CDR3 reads TGTGCCAGCAGCCACAGTGTAACCCAGCCCCAGCATTTT. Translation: CASSHSVTQPQHF.

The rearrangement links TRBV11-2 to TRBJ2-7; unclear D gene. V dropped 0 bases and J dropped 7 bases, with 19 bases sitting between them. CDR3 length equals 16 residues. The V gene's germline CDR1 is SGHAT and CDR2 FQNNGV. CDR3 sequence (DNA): TGTGCCAGCAGCTTAGATCCTAATCGGGCCATGCGGGAGCAGTACTTC. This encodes CASSLDPNRAMREQYF.

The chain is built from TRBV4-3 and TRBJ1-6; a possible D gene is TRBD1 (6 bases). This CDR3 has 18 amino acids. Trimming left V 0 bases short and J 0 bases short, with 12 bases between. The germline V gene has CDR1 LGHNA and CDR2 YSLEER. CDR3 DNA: TGCGCCAGCAGCCAAGATGTTCAGGGGAGCTCCTATAATTCACCCCTCCACTTT. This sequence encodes CASSQDVQGSSYNSPLHF.

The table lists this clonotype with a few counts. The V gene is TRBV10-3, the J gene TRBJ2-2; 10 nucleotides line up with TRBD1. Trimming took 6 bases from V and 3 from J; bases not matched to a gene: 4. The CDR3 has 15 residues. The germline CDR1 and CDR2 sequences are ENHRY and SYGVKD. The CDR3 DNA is TGTGCCATCAGCTACGGACAGGGGGACACCGGGGAGCTGTTTTTT. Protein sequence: CAISYGQGDTGELFF.

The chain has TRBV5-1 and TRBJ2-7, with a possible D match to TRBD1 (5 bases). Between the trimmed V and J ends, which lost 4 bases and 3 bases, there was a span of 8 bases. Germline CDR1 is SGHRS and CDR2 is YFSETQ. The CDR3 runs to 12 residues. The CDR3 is CASSHTGYEQYF. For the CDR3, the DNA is TGCGCCAGCAGCCATACAGGCTACGAGCAGTACTTC.

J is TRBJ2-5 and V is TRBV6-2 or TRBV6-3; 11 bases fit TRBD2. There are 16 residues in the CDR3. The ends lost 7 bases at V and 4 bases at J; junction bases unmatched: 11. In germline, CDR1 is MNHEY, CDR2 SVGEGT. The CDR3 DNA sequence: TGTGCCAGCACCTACGCCAAAACTAGCGGGGGAGAGACCCAGTACTTC. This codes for CASTYAKTSGGETQYF.

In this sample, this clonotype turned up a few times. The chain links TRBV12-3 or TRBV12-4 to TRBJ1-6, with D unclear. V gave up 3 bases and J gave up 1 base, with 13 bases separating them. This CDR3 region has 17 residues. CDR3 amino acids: CASSFRAGLSYNSPLHF. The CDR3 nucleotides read TGTGCCAGCAGTTTTAGGGCCGGACTTTCCTATAATTCACCCCTCCACTTT.